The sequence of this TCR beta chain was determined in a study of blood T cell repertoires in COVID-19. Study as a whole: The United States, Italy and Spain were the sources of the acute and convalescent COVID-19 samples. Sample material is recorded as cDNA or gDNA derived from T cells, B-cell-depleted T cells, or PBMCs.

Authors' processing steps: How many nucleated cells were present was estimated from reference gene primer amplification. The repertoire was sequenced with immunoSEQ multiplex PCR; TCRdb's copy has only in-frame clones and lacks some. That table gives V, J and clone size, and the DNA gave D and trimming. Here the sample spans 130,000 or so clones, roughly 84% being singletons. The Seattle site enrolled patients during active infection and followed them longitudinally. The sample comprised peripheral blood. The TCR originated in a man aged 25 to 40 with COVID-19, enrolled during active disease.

CDR3 in DNA: TGTGCCAGTAGTCAGGCGGGCCACTCCTACAATGAGCAGTTCTTC. Amino acid sequence: CASSQAGHSYNEQFF. The V gene is TRBV19, the J gene TRBJ2-1; D may be TRBD2 (5 bases). Per the germline V gene, CDR1 is LNHDA and CDR2 is SQIVND (reference sequence). The CDR3 contains 15 residues. Trimming shortened V by 5 bases and J by 0 bases, and 11 bases separated the two germline ends.